This TCR beta chain appears in the sequencing data of a study of OX40 agonist ivuxolimab in advanced cancers. Whole-study findings and limits: It was not determined which antigens were specifically recognized by the peripheral T cells that had undergone clonal expansion. Dosing at 0.1 to 3.0 mg/kg was accompanied by clonal expansion of CD4+ and CD8+ blood T cells by week 6.

The timepoints at which blood was sampled were baseline, cycle 4 day 1, and cycle 7 day 1. Using immunoSEQ multiplex PCR, the repertoire was profiled, and TCRdb retains in-frame clones only, with some absent. Of 7,900 or so clones in the sample, less than 90% were seen once. Turning to this clone: Its antigen is unidentified.

Per the germline V gene, CDR1 is MDHEN and CDR2 is SYDVKM. The V gene lost 5 bases and the J gene lost 3 bases, with 10 bases spanning the gap. The CDR3 length is 13 residues. The chain carries TRBV28 and TRBJ1-1; weak D call: TRBD1 (5 bases). The TCR originated in an adult with an advanced solid tumor such as melanoma, head and neck, liver or kidney cancer. The material was CD4+ or CD8+ T cells sorted from blood, obtained in a trial of the OX40 agonist ivuxolimab. The CDR3 region is CASSMTVYTEAFF. For the CDR3, the DNA is TGTGCCAGCAGTATGACAGTGTACACTGAAGCTTTCTTT.